This is a list of T cell receptor beta chains from one sample in a study of tumor-infiltrating lymphocytes in primary liver carcinoma. MiXCR, applied by TCRdb to the multiplex PCR reads, yields one record per CDR3 protein. The repertoire holds about 50,000 distinct CDR3 sequences, with around 77% as singletons. Source material: liver tumor tissue from sampling region 5. Receptors originate from a man aged 40-50 years with primary liver carcinoma and hepatitis B virus infection. Both conserved end residues are part of each CDR3. D genes are given only for firm matches. Rows may omit the clone size; those that give it use once, few, many or a size class.

d_call | clone_size | j_call | v_call | cdr3_nt | cdr3_aa
TRBD1 | - | TRBJ1-6 | TRBV5-6 | TGTGTCAGCAGCTCCCTAACCGGGACAGGGGTTGATTCACACCTCCACTTT | CVSSSLTGTGVDSHLHF
- | - | TRBJ1-2 | TRBV29-1 | TGCATCGTTCAGGGATCGTATGGCTACACCTTC | CIVQGSYGYTF
- | - | TRBJ2-7 | TRBV6-5 | TGTGCCTGCAAGGGGGGTGCTAGTGGGGATACCTACAAGCAGTACTTC | CACKGGASGDTYKQYF
- | - | TRBJ2-7 | TRBV7-2 | TGTGGCAGCAGCTTAGCGCGTGGAGTCTACGAGCAGTACTTC | CGSSLARGVYEQYF
TRBD2 | - | TRBJ2-1 | TRBV29-1 | TGCAGCGTTGAACTTGCGGGAGGTTTCTACAATGAGCAGTTCTTC | CSVELAGGFYNEQFF
- | many | TRBJ2-7 | TRBV6-6 | TGTGCCAGCAGTTTTACGGGTTCCTCCTACGAGCAGTACTTC | CASSFTGSSYEQYF
- | - | TRBJ2-5 | TRBV5-6 | TGTGTCAACAGCCCTAGCACCTGGGAGACTCAGTACTTC | CVNSPSTWETQYF
- | - | TRBJ2-1 | TRBV6-5 | TGTGCCAGCAGCCCTCAGCCCAGCTTTGGTGACCAGTTCTTC | CASSPQPSFGDQFF
TRBD1 | - | TRBJ2-3 | TRBV4-3 | TGCGCCAACAGCCGCCGACAGGGGGGGACAGGTACGCGGTATTTT | CANSRRQGGTGTRYF
- | - | TRBJ2-5 | TRBV6-1 | TGTGCCAGCAGTGAAGGGTGGAGTGGCCGCCCGACAGGACGAGAGATCCAGTACTTC | CASSEGWSGRPTGREIQYF
- | many | TRBJ1-5 | TRBV30 | TGTGCCTGGAGTCGAGGAGGGTCAAATCAGCCCCAGCATTTT | CAWSRGGSNQPQHF
- | - | TRBJ2-3 | TRBV6-1 | TGTACCAGAAGGCCCAGCACAGATACGCAGTATTTT | CTRRPSTDTQYF
- | - | TRBJ1-5 | TRBV11-3 | TGTGCCAGCTTAGATCTGGGGGTGGCTCAGCCCCAGCATTTT | CASLDLGVAQPQHF
- | - | TRBJ2-1 | TRBV6-1 | TGTGCCAGCAGTGTCAAGCTGACGTACAATGGGCAGTTCTTC | CASSVKLTYNGQFF
TRBD2 | many | TRBJ2-2 | TRBV14 | TGTGCCAGCAGCCAAGAAGTAGGACTAGCGGGAAACACCGGGGAGCTGTTTTTT | CASSQEVGLAGNTGELFF
TRBD1 | once | TRBJ2-1 | TRBV4-1 | TGTGCCAGCAGCCAAGGACAGGGGGCTTGGAGTGAGCAGTTCTTC | CASSQGQGAWSEQFF
- | - | TRBJ1-3 | TRBV9 | TGTGCCAGCAGCAGAGGGTCTGGAAACACCATATATTTT | CASSRGSGNTIYF
- | - | TRBJ2-6 | TRBV5-1 | TGCGCCAGCAGCTTGGAGTCGAGAATCCATGGATCCTCTGGGGCCAACGTCCTGACTTTC | CASSLESRIHGSSGANVLTF
- | - | TRBJ2-2 | TRBV5-5 | TGTGCCAACAGCTGGGGAGGGGGGAAGACCGGGGAGCTGTTTTTT | CANSWGGGKTGELFF
TRBD1 | - | TRBJ2-4 | TRBV5-1 | TGCGCCAGCACCCTGGGGGACAGGGGTAACTCCGAGTACTTC | CASTLGDRGNSEYF